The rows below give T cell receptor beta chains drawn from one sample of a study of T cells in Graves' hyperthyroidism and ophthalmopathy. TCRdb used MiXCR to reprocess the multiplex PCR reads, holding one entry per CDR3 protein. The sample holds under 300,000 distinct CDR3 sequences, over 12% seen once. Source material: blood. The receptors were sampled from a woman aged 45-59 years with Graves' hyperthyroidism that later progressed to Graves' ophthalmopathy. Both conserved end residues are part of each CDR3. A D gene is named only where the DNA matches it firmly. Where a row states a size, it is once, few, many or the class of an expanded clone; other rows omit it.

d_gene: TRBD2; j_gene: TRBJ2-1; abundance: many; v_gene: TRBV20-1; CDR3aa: CSARDSGTSGFYNEQFF; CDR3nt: TGCAGTGCTAGAGATTCAGGGACTAGCGGGTTTTACAATGAGCAGTTCTTC
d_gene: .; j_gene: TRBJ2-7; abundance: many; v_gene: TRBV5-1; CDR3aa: CASATSGTSAEQYF; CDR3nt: TGCGCCAGTGCCACCTCAGGGACCTCGGCCGAGCAGTACTTC
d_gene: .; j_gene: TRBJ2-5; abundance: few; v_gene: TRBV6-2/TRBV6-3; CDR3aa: CASRPRTVGRSRETQYF; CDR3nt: TGTGCCAGCAGGCCGCGGACAGTGGGTCGATCACGGGAGACCCAGTACTTC
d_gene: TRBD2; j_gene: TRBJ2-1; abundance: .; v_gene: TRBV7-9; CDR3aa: CASSLAGGYREQFF; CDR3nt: TGTGCCAGCAGCCTAGCGGGAGGGTACAGGGAGCAGTTCTTC
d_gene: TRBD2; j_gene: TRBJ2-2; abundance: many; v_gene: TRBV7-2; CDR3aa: CASSSTSGSVGELFF; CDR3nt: TGTGCCAGCAGCTCGACTAGCGGGAGCGTAGGGGAGCTGTTTTTT
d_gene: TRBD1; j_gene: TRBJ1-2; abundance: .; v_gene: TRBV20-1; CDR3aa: CSAPGTGGNGYTF; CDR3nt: TGCAGTGCACCCGGGACAGGGGGCAATGGCTACACCTTC
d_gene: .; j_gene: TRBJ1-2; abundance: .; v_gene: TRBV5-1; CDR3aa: CASSLGLPRATEYGYTF; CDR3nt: TGCGCCAGCAGCCTGGGACTACCTAGGGCCACCGAATATGGCTACACCTTC
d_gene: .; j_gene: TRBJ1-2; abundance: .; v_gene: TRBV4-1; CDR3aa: CASSQGEGKLGGYTF; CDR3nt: TGCGCCAGCAGCCAAGGAGAGGGAAAGTTAGGTGGCTACACCTTC
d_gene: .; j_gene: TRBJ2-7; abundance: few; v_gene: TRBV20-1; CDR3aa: CSARDLGGGAYEQYF; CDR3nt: TGCAGTGCTAGAGATCTCGGAGGGGGCGCCTACGAGCAGTACTTC
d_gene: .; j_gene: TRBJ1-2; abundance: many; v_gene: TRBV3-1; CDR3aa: CASRIVPGGYTF; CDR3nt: TGTGCCTCCAGAATTGTTCCCGGGGGCTACACCTTC
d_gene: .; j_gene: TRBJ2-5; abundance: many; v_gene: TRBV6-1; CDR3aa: CASSEASVTIQETQYF; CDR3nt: TGTGCCAGCAGTGAAGCTAGCGTAACTATCCAAGAGACCCAGTACTTC
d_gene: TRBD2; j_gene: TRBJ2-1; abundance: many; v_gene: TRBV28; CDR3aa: CASQVAGINEQFF; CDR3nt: TGTGCCAGCCAGGTAGCGGGGATCAATGAGCAGTTCTTC
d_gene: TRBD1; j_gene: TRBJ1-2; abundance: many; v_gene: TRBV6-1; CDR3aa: CASSEVNRGGHGYTF; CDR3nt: TGTGCCAGCAGTGAAGTTAACAGGGGGGGGCATGGCTACACCTTC
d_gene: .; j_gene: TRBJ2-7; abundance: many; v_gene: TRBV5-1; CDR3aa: CASSLWGSGSYEQYF; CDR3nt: TGCGCCAGCAGCTTGTGGGGTAGCGGCTCCTACGAGCAGTACTTC
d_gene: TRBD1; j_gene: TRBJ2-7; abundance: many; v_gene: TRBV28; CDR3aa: CASSFGQERDEQYF; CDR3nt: TGTGCCAGCAGTTTCGGACAGGAAAGGGACGAGCAGTACTTC